This T cell receptor (beta chain) was documented in a study of Ad26.COV2.S vaccination and SARS-CoV-2 variants. Overall study: Once or twice, 56 days apart, Ad26.COV2.S was delivered intramuscularly. Study outcomes and limitations: Reportedly, spike-specific CD8+ and CD4+ T cell responses achieved substantial breadth once vaccination had taken place. Vaccine recipients and placebo recipients showed similar non-spike TCR breadth.

Repertoires were generated with immunoSEQ multiplex PCR, while TCRdb's copy carries only in-frame clones and drops some. The data contain approximately 240,000 clones, roughly 90% of them seen just once; the ten biggest clones take up roughly 10%. With regard to this clone: Its target is not known.

V was trimmed by 1 base and J by 7 bases, leaving 17 bases between them. CDR3 length: 17 residues. In germline, CDR1 is SGHVS, CDR2 FQNEAQ. Treatment denoted: around 19 received Ad26.COV2.S at low or high dose, single or two shots; five or six received placebo; per-sample allocation not given. Day 63 after the first injection of vaccine or placebo was the sampling time. Here the sequenced sample was peripheral blood, taken in a trial of Ad26.COV2.S vaccine versus placebo. The source is a person between 18 and 59 years old who received the Ad26.COV2.S COVID-19 vaccine or a placebo. This chain joins TRBV7-8 and TRBJ1-6, with no clear D. CDR3 protein: CASSLGPQPRANSPLHF. In DNA, the CDR3 is TGTGCCAGCAGCTTAGGTCCCCAGCCCCGAGCAAATTCACCCCTCCACTTT.